This T cell receptor (beta chain) was obtained from a study of T-cell reconstitution after alpha-beta-depleted transplantation in children (TCRdb year 2016). With regard to the full study: The study quantitatively tracked T-cell immune reconstitution after TCRalphabeta/CD19-depleted allogeneic hematopoietic cell transplantation in children using TCR repertoire profiling.

Libraries were made using PCR. TCRdb records Illumina HiSeq 2500 as the sequencer. To normalize quantification of the TCRbeta repertoire, the TCR libraries were built with molecular barcoding that relied on unique molecular identifiers. TCRdb itself trimmed the public reads at Q25 with fastp, ran MiXCR and retained productive beta chains. CDR3 protein duplicates are merged, each entry listing the most common genes and DNA. Within this sample are fewer than 95,000 distinct CDR3 sequences, with 12% of them counted one time only. Approximately 13% of the sample is held by the ten biggest clonotypes. This clonotype turned up a few times. Which antigen it targets is not known. Nothing much larger sits one base from this clone, and base qualities are not available. V and J are trimmed by 2 bases and 4 bases, and the gene matches miss 8 bases of the junction. The CDR1 and CDR2 encoded by the germline V gene are SGHRS and YFSETQ. Taken from cysteine to phenylalanine, the CDR3 has 15 residues. Solely the CDR3 DNA is kept, with 45 bases framed from the first base.

Specimen: PBMCs from the stem cell graft donor, collected from the stem cell graft. Here the chain combines TRBV5-1 and TRBJ1-1; the central 7 bases match TRBD1. The TCR comes from a human donor who donated a stem cell graft to a child with inherited bone marrow failure. The CDR3 sequence is CASSLDTGDGTEAFF. The base sequence is TGCGCCAGCAGCTTAGATACAGGGGATGGCACTGAAGCTTTCTTT.